What follows are 13 T cell receptor beta chains derived from one specimen sequenced in a study of blood T cell repertoires in COVID-19. Clones were read by immunoSEQ multiplex PCR, and TCRdb kept only the in-frame ones, dropping some. The sample yields under 150,000 clones, roughly 80% seen once. Material for sequencing was peripheral blood. These receptors all come from a man aged 45 to 65 with acute or convalescent COVID-19.

The chain recombines TRBV4-1 with TRBJ1-4; possible D gene TRBD1, 5 bases. The CDR3 has 15 amino acids. Germline lookup yields CDR1 MGHRA and CDR2 YSYEKL. The V end was cut by 3 bases, the J end by 1 base, with 9 bases between. CDR3 protein: CASSHREGTNEKLFF. The CDR3 DNA reads TGCGCCAGCAGCCACAGGGAGGGAACTAATGAAAAACTGTTTTTT.

For the CDR3, the DNA is TGTGCCACCATACGAGGGACGGGGGGGGCGAACGAGCAGTACTTC. This encodes CATIRGTGGANEQYF. The V call is TRBV24-1, the J call TRBJ2-7; 8 positions agree with TRBD2. V lost 8 bases and J lost 5; bases outside the gene matches: 13. This CDR3 contains 15 residues. Germline CDR1 and CDR2: KGHDR and SFDVKD.

The V gene is TRBV18, the J gene TRBJ1-6; D gene uncertain. V dropped 3 bases and J dropped 7 bases, with 13 bases sitting between them. This CDR3 region has 15 residues. Germline V gene data show CDR1 as KGHSH and CDR2 as LQKENI. The CDR3 nucleotides read TGTGCCAGCTCACCCAACGGCAGGCAAAATTCACCCCTCCACTTT. Translated, it gives CASSPNGRQNSPLHF.

In this sample, this clone turned up a few times. The chain couples TRBV20-1 to TRBJ1-5; D gene unclear. The CDR3 length is 16 residues. Germline CDR1 DFQATT, CDR2 SNEGSKA (reference sequence). Trimming cost V 3 bases and J 0 bases, with 15 bases left between them. The CDR3 sequence: CSASGPMVNSNQPQHF. CDR3 bases: TGCAGTGCTAGTGGCCCTATGGTGAATAGCAATCAGCCCCAGCATTTT.

In nucleotides, the CDR3 is TGCGCCAGCAGCTTGGTGGGAGGGGCTGGCGAGACCCAGTACTTC. It translates to CASSLVGGAGETQYF. This chain connects TRBV5-1 to TRBJ2-5; 7 bases match TRBD2. Germline CDR1 reads SGHRS; CDR2 reads YFSETQ. The V segment lost 0 bases and the J segment 5 bases; nucleotides outside the gene matches: 7. The CDR3 has 15 residues. Drawing the rest from reference TRBV5-1 and TRBJ2-5, the complete variable domain is KAGVTQTPRYLIKTRGQQVTLSCSPISGHRSVSWYQQTPGQGLQFLFEYFSETQRNKGNFPGRFSGRQFSNSRSEMNVSTLELGDSALYLCASSLVGGAGETQYFGPGTRLLVL.

CDR3 sequence: CASSLGRGGAEQYV. The CDR3 nucleotides are TGTGCCAGCAGCTTAGGTAGGGGCGGGGCCGAGCAGTACGTC. J is TRBJ2-7 and V is TRBV7-2; possibly TRBD2 for D (6 bases). Germline lookup yields CDR1 SGHTA and CDR2 FQGNSA. Trimming removed 1 base from V and 6 bases from J, with 13 bases in between. The CDR3 consists of 14 residues.

The V gene is TRBV9, the J gene TRBJ2-2; no firm D call. Germline CDR1 and CDR2: SGDLS and YYNGEE. The CDR3 contains 13 residues. V shed 0 bases and J shed 6 bases, with 6 bases lying between them. The CDR3 sequence is CASSVVEAGELFF. The CDR3, as DNA: TGTGCCAGCAGCGTAGTCGAGGCCGGGGAGCTGTTTTTT.

The chain recombines TRBV5-5 with TRBJ1-5; 7 positions agree with TRBD1. Germline V lookup: CDR1 SGHKS, CDR2 YYEKEE (reference sequence). This CDR3 comprises 15 residues. V shed 2 bases, J shed 7 bases, and the junction held 9 bases outside the gene matches. The CDR3 is CASSFNTGVGQPQHF. In DNA form, the CDR3 reads TGTGCCAGCAGCTTCAATACAGGGGTAGGACAGCCCCAGCATTTT.

The rearrangement uses TRBV4-1 and TRBJ2-4; TRBD2 agrees at 8 bases. Trimming at V came to 4 bases and at J to 0 bases, leaving 17 bases not matched to a gene. The CDR3 is made up of 20 amino acids. Germline V gene lookup returns CDR1 MGHRA and CDR2 YSYEKL. Written as DNA, the CDR3 is TGCGCCAGCAGCCTCATCACGGGACTAGACGACTCTCTAGCCAAAAACATTCAGTACTTC. It specifies CASSLITGLDDSLAKNIQYF.

The rearrangement joins TRBV7-2 to TRBJ1-2, with 10 positions matching TRBD1. V gave up 3 bases and J gave up 6 bases; unmatched junction bases: 10. Looked up from germline, CDR1 is SGHTA and CDR2 is FQGNSA. The CDR3 contains 16 residues. The CDR3 DNA is TGTGCCAGCAGCTTGGTCTCGACAGGGGGCAATCATGGCTACACCTTC. Translation gives CASSLVSTGGNHGYTF.

The chain uses TRBV5-1 and TRBJ1-4; 8 bases fit TRBD1. The CDR3 covers 16 residues. V gave up 5 bases and J gave up 8 bases; unmatched junction bases: 14. Germline assignment: CDR1 SGHRS and CDR2 YFSETQ. This CDR3 reads CASRLSPTGATEKLFF. The CDR3 DNA reads TGCGCCAGCAGACTAAGCCCGACAGGGGCTACGGAAAAACTGTTTTTT.

The rearrangement uses TRBV12-3 or TRBV12-4 and TRBJ1-2, with TRBD1 as a possible D gene (6 bases). V was trimmed by 10 bases and J by 8 bases, leaving 20 bases between them. The CDR3 spans 13 residues. The CDR3 bases are TGTGCCACCAACGAACATACAAGGGGGGGCTACACCTTC. Protein: CATNEHTRGGYTF.

This clone was observed a handful of times. The rearrangement uses TRBV10-3 and TRBJ1-2, with a tentative D call TRBD1 (5 bases). V was shortened by 6 bases and J by 0 bases, with 8 bases between the two germline ends. CDR3 length: 13 residues. Germline CDR1 reads ENHRY; CDR2 reads SYGVKD. In DNA, the CDR3 is TGTGCCATCAGCCAGGACACTAACTATGGCTACACCTTC. This codes for CAISQDTNYGYTF.